A selection of T cell receptor beta chains follows, all from one sample in a study of blood T cell repertoires in COVID-19. This table comes from immunoSEQ multiplex PCR, and its TCRdb copy is limited to in-frame clones, with some not included. The table lists some 390,000 clones, around 87% of them singletons. The sample comprised peripheral blood. The receptor set was obtained from a woman aged 55-69 years with COVID-19, enrolled during active disease. The CDR3 runs from the conserved cysteine through the conserved F or W. A D gene is named only where the DNA matches it firmly. Expanded clones are given a class, and other clones once, few, many or no size at all.

j_gene,len,d_gene,v_gene,abundance,CDR3nt,CDR3aa
TRBJ2-1,18,NA,TRBV27,NA,TGTGCCAGCAGTTTGCGGGACCCTTCGATAAGCTCCTACAATGAGCAGTTCTTC,CASSLRDPSISSYNEQFF
TRBJ2-3,13,NA,TRBV19,NA,TGTGCCACCCCCTGGAGGAGGACAGATACGCAGTATTTT,CATPWRRTDTQYF
TRBJ1-5,13,NA,TRBV9,NA,TGTGCCAGCAGCGTCCAGGGGAATCAGCCCCAGCATTTT,CASSVQGNQPQHF
TRBJ2-7,16,NA,TRBV19,NA,TGTGCCAGTAGTGCTCCCGGGACACCGAGCTCCTACGAGCAGTACTTC,CASSAPGTPSSYEQYF
TRBJ1-1,19,NA,TRBV11-3,NA,TGTGCCAGCAGCTTAGATCTGTGGGACTCAGTCCGCGGGGACACTGAAGCTTTCTTT,CASSLDLWDSVRGDTEAFF
TRBJ2-5,13,NA,TRBV5-1,NA,TGCGCCAGTGGCAGTGAGGGTCAAGAGACCCAGTACTTC,CASGSEGQETQYF
TRBJ1-3,11,NA,TRBV19,NA,TGTGCCAGTTACACCGGAAACACCATATATTTT,CASYTGNTIYF
TRBJ2-1,16,TRBD1,TRBV9,NA,TGTGCCAGCAGCGTAGGAGAGACAGGGGGATACAATGAGCAGTTCTTC,CASSVGETGGYNEQFF
TRBJ1-1,14,TRBD1,TRBV29-1,NA,TGCAGCGTTTCAGGACAGGGGGCGGGAACTGAAGCTTTCTTT,CSVSGQGAGTEAFF
TRBJ1-3,16,NA,TRBV19,NA,TGTGCCAGTAGTAGACAACCCAAGACCTCTGGAAACACCATATATTTT,CASSRQPKTSGNTIYF
TRBJ2-7,14,NA,TRBV4-1,NA,TGCGCCAGCAGCCAAGAACGCGGATCCTACGAGCAGTACTTC,CASSQERGSYEQYF
TRBJ2-5,14,NA,TRBV6-5,NA,TGTGCCAGCAGTAAACTTCTAGCACGCGAGACCCAGTACTTC,CASSKLLARETQYF
TRBJ1-1,12,NA,TRBV11-2,NA,TGTGCCAGCAGCCTAATGAACACTGAAGCTTTCTTT,CASSLMNTEAFF
TRBJ2-3,16,TRBD2,TRBV6-5,NA,TGTGCCAGCAGTTACGCGGGACTAGCGGGCACAGATACGCAGTATTTT,CASSYAGLAGTDTQYF
TRBJ1-2,16,NA,TRBV5-1,NA,TGCGCCAGCAGCTTGGCATCCCCTACAGGGAACTATGGCTACACCTTC,CASSLASPTGNYGYTF
TRBJ2-4,14,NA,TRBV28,NA,TGTGCCACCCAGACGGGTTTGGATAAAAACATTCAGTACTTC,CATQTGLDKNIQYF
TRBJ1-2,14,NA,TRBV2,once,TGTGCCAGCACCGGGGGGTTAGCAGGGAATGGCTACACCTTC,CASTGGLAGNGYTF
TRBJ1-5,18,TRBD1,TRBV24-1,NA,TGTGCCATTACGGGAGGACAGGGGGACGATCTTTGCAATCAGCCCCAGCATTTT,CAITGGQGDDLCNQPQHF
TRBJ1-6,14,NA,TRBV6-5,NA,TGTGCCAGCAGCCCACCTGGCAGAAATTCACCCCTCCACTTT,CASSPPGRNSPLHF
TRBJ1-2,14,TRBD1,TRBV27,NA,TGTGCCAGCAGGCGGACAGGGGCTATTGATGGCTACACCTTC,CASRRTGAIDGYTF
TRBJ1-4,15,NA,TRBV5-1,NA,TGCGCCAGCAGCTTCGGGGGGCAGGGTAATGAAAAACTGTTTTTT,CASSFGGQGNEKLFF
TRBJ1-1,13,TRBD1,TRBV29-1,NA,TGCAGCGTTCGCGGACAGGGGAACACTGAAGCTTTCTTT,CSVRGQGNTEAFF
TRBJ2-5,11,NA,TRBV12-3/TRBV12-4,NA,TGTGCCAGCAGTTTACGGGAGACCCAGTACTTC,CASSLRETQYF
TRBJ2-7,12,TRBD2,TRBV6-2/TRBV6-3,NA,TGTGCCAGCAGTGAGCGGGGGAACGAGCAGTACTTC,CASSERGNEQYF
TRBJ1-4,15,TRBD1,TRBV7-9,few,TGTGCCAGCAGCTTTGGACAGGGTTTTGCTGAAAAACTGTTTTTT,CASSFGQGFAEKLFF